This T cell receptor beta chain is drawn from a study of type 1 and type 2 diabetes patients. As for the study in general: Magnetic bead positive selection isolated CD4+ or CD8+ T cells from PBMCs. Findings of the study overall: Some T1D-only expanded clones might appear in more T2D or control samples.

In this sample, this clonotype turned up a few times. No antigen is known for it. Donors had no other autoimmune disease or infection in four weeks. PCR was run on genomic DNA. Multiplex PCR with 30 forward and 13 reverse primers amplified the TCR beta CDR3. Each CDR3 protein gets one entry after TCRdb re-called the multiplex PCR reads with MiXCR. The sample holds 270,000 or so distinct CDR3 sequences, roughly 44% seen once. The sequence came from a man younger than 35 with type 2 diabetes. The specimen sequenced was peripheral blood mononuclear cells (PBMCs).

The CDR3 DNA is TGTGCCAGCAGTGAGACCGGGGACTATAATGAGCAGTTCTTC. This translates into CASSETGDYNEQFF. This chain uses TRBV25-1 with TRBJ2-1, with 7 bases fitting TRBD2. The V gene end was trimmed by 3 bases and the J gene end by 7 bases; junction bases not matched to a gene: 6. The CDR3 sequence is 14 residues long. Looked up from germline, CDR1 is MGHDK and CDR2 is SYGVNS. Full variable domain (missing parts from reference TRBV25-1 and TRBJ2-1): EADIYQTPRYLVIGTGKKITLECSQTMGHDKMYWYQQDPGMELHLIHYSYGVNSTEKGDLSSESTVSRIRTEHFPLTLESARPSHTSQYLCASSETGDYNEQFFGPGTRLTVL.